This TCR beta chain was captured by sequencing in a study of cytomegalovirus exposure and HLA in healthy donors. Germline V gives CDR1 WNHNN, CDR2 SYGVQD (reference sequence). The CDR3 has 15 residues. The donors were part of the validation cohort, which consisted of approximately 110 subjects and was separate from the first cohort of about 650 subjects. TCRdb's table, derived via immunoSEQ multiplex PCR, lists solely in-frame clones and lacks some. Among approximately 280,000 clones listed, 88% were seen once. The material sequenced was PBMCs. The sequence came from a woman aged 18-29 years in good health and CMV-seronegative. The V gene is TRBV10-1, the J gene TRBJ2-5; 8 bases line up with TRBD1. The DNA end is more similar to TRBJ2-7, so the J call may be wrong. The CDR3 loop is CASSESLGQEDEQYF. The CDR3, as DNA: TGCGCCAGCAGTGAGAGTTTGGGACAGGAAGACGAGCAGTACTTC.